These 21 T cell receptor beta chains were all obtained from the same sample, sequenced in a study of OX40 agonist ivuxolimab in advanced cancers. Library construction relied on the immunoSEQ multiplex PCR assay. Held by TCRdb, this immuneACCESS table contains in-frame sequences only and omits some clones. Under half of the omission traces to an unresolved V gene where checked; the cause of the rest is unknown. This sample gives about 62,000 clones in total; around 84% of them show up just once. The ten most abundant clones make up 4% of the sample. Sequencing was performed on CD4+ or CD8+ T cells sorted from blood, taken in a trial of the OX40 agonist ivuxolimab. The receptors shown here come from an adult with an advanced solid tumor such as melanoma, head and neck, liver or kidney cancer.

The V and J genes are TRBV6-1 and TRBJ2-3, with D unresolved. Trimming stripped 2 bases from V and 5 bases from J, with 11 bases between. This CDR3 region has 14 residues. Germline assignment: CDR1 MNHNS and CDR2 SASEGT. CDR3 DNA sequence: TGTGCCAGCAGTGAACGGCGCGGACGAGATACGCAGTATTTT. This gives the protein CASSERRGRDTQYF.

The rearrangement uses TRBV29-1 and TRBJ2-7, with D perhaps matching TRBD2 (6 bases). Trimming pared 8 bases from V and 7 bases from J, leaving 18 bases between. The CDR3 extends over 12 amino acids. The germline gives CDR1 SQVTM, CDR2 ANQGSEA. The chain's CDR3 is CSLLTPAGEQYF. Written as DNA, the CDR3 is TGCAGCCTGCTGACACCCGCGGGGGAGCAGTACTTC.

In its sample, this clone was seen once. This sequence joins TRBV28 and TRBJ1-4; possible D gene TRBD1, 5 bases. Between the trimmed V and J ends, which lost 1 base and 7 bases, there was a span of 10 bases. Germline V lookup: CDR1 MDHEN, CDR2 SYDVKM. The CDR3 runs to 14 residues. CDR3 nucleotide sequence: TGTGCCAGCAGTTTATCGGGGCGGGTTGAAAAACTGTTTTTT. Its protein product is CASSLSGRVEKLFF.

The chain combines TRBV19 with TRBJ2-2, with TRBD2 as a possible D gene (6 bases). The CDR3 sequence is 13 residues long. Trimming shortened V by 2 bases and J by 7 bases, and 8 bases separated the two germline ends. Germline loops: CDR1 LNHDA, CDR2 SQIVND (reference sequence). The CDR3 is CASSITGVGELFF. For the CDR3, the DNA is TGTGCCAGTAGTATAACGGGGGTCGGGGAGCTGTTTTTT.

The gene calls are TRBV30 and TRBJ2-7; D could derive from TRBD1 or TRBD2 (5 bases each). V lost 0 bases and J lost 5, with 11 bases in between. The CDR3 has 13 residues. Germline V lookup: CDR1 GTSNPN, CDR2 SVGIG (reference sequence). The CDR3: CAWSVHGADEQYF. In nucleotides, the CDR3 is TGTGCCTGGAGTGTACACGGGGCTGACGAGCAGTACTTC.

V and J are TRBV9 and TRBJ1-2; D ambiguous. Trimming cost V 0 bases and J 2 bases, with 8 bases left between them. Germline CDR1 is SGDLS and CDR2 is YYNGEE. The CDR3 is 14 amino acids. The CDR3, as DNA: TGTGCCAGCAGCGTAGGGGTCCAGAACTATGGCTACACCTTC. It encodes CASSVGVQNYGYTF.

The chain is built from TRBV30 and TRBJ2-5; TRBD1 aligns across 10 bases. The end of the DNA aligns better with TRBJ2-7, so the J call may be wrong. The CDR3 is 13 amino acids. Per germline, CDR1 GTSNPN and CDR2 SVGIG (reference sequence). The CDR3 protein is CAWEGQGRNEQYF. In DNA, the CDR3 is TGTGCCTGGGAGGGACAGGGGAGAAACGAGCAGTACTTC.

The chain has TRBV7-9 and TRBJ2-2; maybe TRBD2 (5 bases). Deletions cut 5 bases from V and 4 bases from J, with 14 bases between. The CDR3 spans 15 residues. Germline lookup yields CDR1 SEHNR and CDR2 FQNEAQ (reference sequence). CDR3 coding DNA: TGTGCCAGCAGCAAGGCCTTAGGAGGCACCGGGGAGCTGTTTTTT. Amino acids: CASSKALGGTGELFF.

The gene calls are TRBV5-1 and TRBJ2-5, with a weak D call TRBD1 (6 bases). Germline V gene data show CDR1 as SGHRS and CDR2 as YFSETQ. The CDR3 is 14 residues long. Trimming shortened V by 2 bases and J by 1 base, and 9 bases separated the two germline ends. CDR3 loop: CASSFPDSQETQYF. The CDR3 DNA is TGCGCCAGCAGCTTTCCGGACAGCCAAGAGACCCAGTACTTC.

V usage is TRBV6-1 and J usage is TRBJ2-5; D is unresolved. TRBJ2-7 explains the end of the DNA better; the J call may be wrong. The CDR3 length is 10 residues. Germline CDR1 and CDR2: MNHNS and SASEGT. CDR3 in amino acids: CASRNYEQYF. CDR3 nucleotides: TGTGCCAGCAGGAACTACGAGCAGTACTTC.

V is TRBV20-1 and J is TRBJ2-7; D ambiguous. The J call may be wrong; the DNA end is better matched by TRBJ2-1. Germline V gives CDR1 DFQATT, CDR2 SNEGSKA (reference sequence). There are 10 residues in the CDR3. The CDR3 loop reads CSAKVNEQFF. CDR3 bases: TGCAGTGCGAAGGTCAATGAGCAGTTCTTC.

The rearrangement links TRBV11-2 to TRBJ2-1; D might be TRBD2 (7 bases). The germline CDR1 and CDR2 sequences are SGHAT and FQNNGV. The CDR3 runs 12 residues. The V end was cut by 3 bases, the J end by 10 bases, with 10 bases between. Here the CDR3 reads CASSFGGLEQFF. CDR3 sequence (DNA): TGTGCCAGCAGCTTCGGGGGGCTCGAGCAGTTCTTC. Using reference TRBV11-2 and TRBJ2-1 for the parts outside the CDR3, the full variable domain is EAGVAQSPRYKIIEKRQSVAFWCNPISGHATLYWYQQILGQGPKLLIQFQNNGVVDDSQLPKDRFSAERLKGVDSTLKIQPAKLEDSAVYLCASSFGGLEQFFGPGTRLTVL.

The V gene is TRBV6-1, the J gene TRBJ1-5; TRBD1 matches at 7 bases. Germline CDR1 and CDR2: MNHNS and SASEGT. The CDR3 consists of 15 residues. After removal of 0 bases from V and 7 bases from J, the junction contained 6 bases not matched to a gene. The chain's CDR3 is CASSEARAGGQPQHF. For the CDR3, the DNA is TGTGCCAGCAGTGAAGCGCGGGCAGGGGGACAGCCCCAGCATTTT.

The chain couples TRBV10-3 to TRBJ1-3, with D unresolved. In germline, CDR1 is ENHRY, CDR2 SYGVKD. This CDR3 is built from 10 residues. CDR3 nucleotide sequence: TGTGTCAGTTCTGGAAACACCATATATTTT. It yields the protein CVSSGNTIYF.

This clone turned up a few times. This specimen includes other DNA sequences encoding the same CDR3. This rearrangement joins TRBV7-9 to TRBJ2-1; D is unclear. With 3 bases removed from V and 0 bases from J, the gap between germline ends came to 6 bases. The CDR3 has 14 amino acids. The germline V gene encodes CDR1 SEHNR and CDR2 FQNEAQ (reference sequence). CDR3: CASSFQSSYNEQFF. The CDR3 DNA reads TGTGCCAGCAGCTTTCAGTCCTCCTACAATGAGCAGTTCTTC.

As DNA, the CDR3 is TGTGCCAGCAGCGTATATACGGGACAGGGCGGGTACAATGAGCAGTTCTTC. It specifies CASSVYTGQGGYNEQFF. The chain links TRBV9 to TRBJ2-1; 9 bases are a match to TRBD1. This CDR3 has 17 residues. CDR1 is SGDLS and CDR2 is YYNGEE in the germline V gene. The V gene end was trimmed by 1 base and the J gene end by 4 bases; junction bases not matched to a gene: 9.

The J gene is TRBJ1-4, the V gene TRBV11-2, with 11 bases identical to TRBD1. J lost 7 bases, V lost 1 base, and 2 bases had no gene match. From germline, CDR1 is SGHAT and CDR2 FQNNGV. CDR3 length: 15 amino acids. In DNA form, the CDR3 reads TGTGCCAGCAGCTTAGTCGGGACAGGGGGTGAAAAACTGTTTTTT. Residues: CASSLVGTGGEKLFF.

V and J are TRBV6-1 and TRBJ2-1, with 9 bases lining up with TRBD2. CDR1 is MNHNS, CDR2 SASEGT, per germline. Trimming took 3 bases from V and 0 from J; bases not matched to a gene: 6. This CDR3 is 17 amino acids long. The CDR3 protein is CASSEMAGGSSYNEQFF. CDR3 bases: TGTGCCAGCAGTGAGATGGCGGGAGGGAGCTCCTACAATGAGCAGTTCTTC.

The chain combines TRBV30 with TRBJ1-6; possibly TRBD1 for D (6 bases). The CDR3 extends over 12 amino acids. Germline lookup yields CDR1 GTSNPN and CDR2 SVGIG (reference sequence). Trimming pared 4 bases from V and 9 bases from J, leaving 10 bases between. The DNA of the CDR3 is TGTGCCTGGAAGGGAGGGGGTTCACCCCTCCACTTT. Amino acids: CAWKGGGSPLHF.

This chain connects TRBV2 to TRBJ2-6; 11 nucleotides match TRBD1. Germline values: CDR1 SNHLY, CDR2 FYNNEI. CDR3 length: 19 residues. The V and J ends lost 2 bases and 4 bases, in that order; junction bases with no gene match: 10. Written as DNA, the CDR3 is TGTGCCAGCAGTGAACTCCCGGACAGGGGGCGGTTAGGGGCCAACGTCCTGACTTTC. Translated: CASSELPDRGRLGANVLTF.

The chain links TRBV7-9 to TRBJ1-2; no clear D gene. The CDR3 extends over 11 amino acids. Trimming left V 5 bases short and J 5 bases short, with 6 bases between. CDR1 and CDR2 from the germline V gene are SEHNR and FQNEAQ (reference sequence). This chain's CDR3 is CASSALYGYTF. The CDR3 coding sequence is TGTGCCAGCAGCGCCCTTTATGGCTACACCTTC.